These 29 T cell receptor beta chains share one sample of origin, sequenced in a study of blood T cell repertoires in COVID-19. Only in-frame clones appear in the TCRdb table, and some are missing; sequencing was by immunoSEQ multiplex PCR. The sample has hundreds of thousands of clones, approximately 89% seen once; the top ten hold approximately 1.9%. The specimen sequenced was PBMCs or T cells enriched from blood (not recorded which). Source of these receptors: a man aged 35-49 years in a cohort exposed to, infected with or recovered from COVID-19 (not recorded which).

Only a few counts were recorded for this clone. The J gene is TRBJ1-5, the V gene TRBV4-2, with TRBD1 identical over 9 bases. Trimming removed 1 base from V and 6 bases from J; junction bases left unmatched: 13. There are 18 residues in the CDR3. Germline CDR1 reads LGHNA; CDR2 reads YNFKEQ. CDR3 residues: CASSQVLFGDRAFQPQHF. The CDR3 region has the DNA TGTGCCAGCAGCCAAGTGCTCTTCGGGGACAGGGCGTTTCAGCCCCAGCATTTT.

The chain employs TRBV6-5 and TRBJ1-3; TRBD1 is a possible D gene (5 bases). This CDR3 has 13 amino acids. Trimming removed 7 bases at V and 2 bases at J, with 9 bases between. Germline V gene sequence: CDR1 MNHEY, CDR2 SVGAGI. CDR3 sequence (DNA): TGTGCCAGCACCCAGGGTACTGGAAACACCATATATTTT. It is translated as CASTQGTGNTIYF.

The J gene is TRBJ2-1, the V gene TRBV18; 10 bases agree with TRBD2. This CDR3 region has 12 residues. Germline V gene lookup returns CDR1 KGHSH and CDR2 LQKENI. V lost 3 bases to trimming and J lost 15 bases; unmatched junction nucleotides: 5. The CDR3 nucleotides read TGTGCCAGCTCACCTGGGACTAGCGTCCCGTTCTTC. Protein sequence: CASSPGTSVPFF.

The chain carries TRBV6-1 and TRBJ1-2, with D uncertain. This CDR3 region has 13 residues. Germline CDR1 reads MNHNS; CDR2 reads SASEGT. Trimming stripped 2 bases from V and 7 bases from J, with 11 bases between. The DNA for the CDR3 is TGTGCCAGCAGTGAAATAAAATTCAGTGGCTACACCTTC. Translating it yields CASSEIKFSGYTF.

The V call is TRBV3-1 (or the pseudogene TRBV3-2), the J call TRBJ2-3; D is unresolved. Trimming removed 6 bases from V and 2 bases from J, with 6 bases in between. Per the germline V gene, CDR1 is LGHDT and CDR2 is YNNKEL (reference sequence). The CDR3 sequence is 12 residues long. The CDR3 region is CASSSDTDTQYF. The CDR3 DNA reads TGTGCCAGCAGTTCAGACACAGATACGCAGTATTTT.

The chain carries TRBV18 and TRBJ1-2; no clear D. V was cut by 2 bases and J by 3 bases, with 13 bases left in between. Germline CDR1 KGHSH, CDR2 LQKENI. The CDR3 spans 15 residues. CDR3 residues: CASSPTRGWDYGYTF. In DNA form, the CDR3 reads TGTGCCAGCTCACCAACGCGAGGTTGGGACTATGGCTACACCTTC.

The rearrangement uses TRBV7-2 and TRBJ2-1; 9 bases fit TRBD2. This CDR3 comprises 15 residues. The J segment lost 3 bases and the V segment lost 3 bases, leaving 3 bases of the junction unmatched. CDR1 and CDR2 from the germline V gene are SGHTA and FQGNSA. The CDR3 coding sequence is TGTGCCAGCAGCTTTAGCGGGAGCCTCTACAATGAGCAGTTCTTC. Translated: CASSFSGSLYNEQFF.

V and J are TRBV3-1 (or the pseudogene TRBV3-2) and TRBJ2-1, with D possibly TRBD2 on 6 matching bases. Looked up from germline, CDR1 is LGHDT and CDR2 is YNNKEL (reference sequence). Trimming cost V 6 bases and J 4 bases, with 10 bases left between them. CDR3 size: 13 residues. The CDR3 protein is CASSRGLYNEQFF. DNA for the CDR3: TGTGCCAGCAGTCGGGGACTTTACAATGAGCAGTTCTTC.

This chain uses TRBV20-1 with TRBJ1-1; D ambiguous. Trimming pared 3 bases from V and 3 bases from J, leaving 8 bases between. Germline CDR1 DFQATT, CDR2 SNEGSKA (reference sequence). The CDR3 sequence is 12 residues long. Here the CDR3 reads CSASSDYTEAFF. The CDR3 DNA is TGCAGTGCTAGTTCAGATTACACTGAAGCTTTCTTT.

This rearrangement joins TRBV6-5 to TRBJ2-5, with TRBD1 matching 8 bases. Per the germline V gene, CDR1 is MNHEY and CDR2 is SVGAGI. CDR3 size: 15 residues. Losses at the gene ends were 6 bases for V and 5 bases for J; bases not matched to a gene: 11. The CDR3 here is CASSRAGQGGETQYF. The CDR3 region has the DNA TGTGCCAGCAGCCGGGCCGGACAGGGTGGGGAGACCCAGTACTTC.

The chain joins TRBV19 to TRBJ1-5; TRBD1 aligns across 10 bases. Germline loops: CDR1 LNHDA, CDR2 SQIVND (reference sequence). The CDR3 extends over 18 amino acids. V lost 1 base and J lost 0; bases outside the gene matches: 6. CDR3 sequence (DNA): TGTGCCAGTAGTATAGGGCGTGGGACAGGGGATAGCAATCAGCCCCAGCATTTT. This encodes CASSIGRGTGDSNQPQHF.

This chain's CDR3 is CASSPSGTGYGYGYTF. As DNA, the CDR3 is TGTGCCAGCAGTCCCTCCGGGACAGGGTACGGCTATGGCTACACCTTC. The chain employs TRBV27 and TRBJ1-2; TRBD1 agrees at 9 bases. Losses at the gene ends were 5 bases for V and 4 bases for J; bases not matched to a gene: 11. There are 16 residues in the CDR3. Looked up from germline, CDR1 is MNHEY and CDR2 is SMNVEV (reference sequence).

This clone was seen only a few times. The chain is built from TRBV27 and TRBJ1-4; 8 bases map to TRBD1. V trimming: 8 bases; J trimming: 8 bases; junction bases outside the gene matches: 10. CDR3 length equals 14 residues. Germline V gene data show CDR1 as MNHEY and CDR2 as SMNVEV (reference sequence). Here the CDR3 reads CASRGTGAGEKLFF. The CDR3, as DNA: TGTGCCAGCCGGGGGACAGGAGCGGGAGAAAAACTGTTTTTT.

This chain joins TRBV30 and TRBJ1-1; D remains unclear. Between the trimmed V and J ends, which lost 0 bases and 7 bases, there was a span of 6 bases. CDR3 length: 11 amino acids. Per germline, CDR1 GTSNPN and CDR2 SVGIG (reference sequence). CDR3 amino acids: CAWSVFSEAFF. The CDR3 region has the DNA TGTGCCTGGAGTGTTTTTAGTGAAGCTTTCTTT.

The chain joins TRBV19 to TRBJ1-3, with D perhaps matching TRBD1 (5 bases). This CDR3 contains 17 residues. Deletions cut 4 bases from V and 0 bases from J, with 16 bases between. Germline V CDR1 and CDR2: LNHDA, SQIVND (reference sequence). The chain's CDR3 is CASSTITGDFSGNTIYF. In nucleotides, the CDR3 is TGTGCCAGTAGTACAATCACGGGGGATTTCTCTGGAAACACCATATATTTT. The full variable domain, rest sourced from reference TRBV19 and TRBJ1-3, is DGGITQSPKYLFRKEGQNVTLSCEQNLNHDAMYWYRQDPGQGLRLIYYSQIVNDFQKGDIAEGYSVSREKKESFPLTVTSAQKNPTAFYLCASSTITGDFSGNTIYFGEGSWLTVV.

The rearrangement uses TRBV5-1 and TRBJ2-5; D possibly corresponds to TRBD2 (5 bases). Germline V lookup: CDR1 SGHRS, CDR2 YFSETQ. With 4 bases removed from V and 3 bases from J, the gap between germline ends came to 10 bases. This CDR3 is built from 13 residues. The CDR3 sequence is CASSTDGEETQYF. Written as DNA, the CDR3 is TGCGCCAGCAGCACAGACGGGGAAGAGACCCAGTACTTC.

This clone was observed a handful of times. This rearrangement joins TRBV21-1 to TRBJ1-1. TRBV21-1 is marked as a pseudogene. This CDR3 comprises 16 residues. In nucleotides, the CDR3 is TGTGCCAGCAGCAAAGTCGGAGGGAACAGTGGCACTGAAGCTTTCTTT. The encoded protein is CASSKVGGNSGTEAFF.

There are a few counts of this clone. The chain links TRBV4-1 to TRBJ2-2, with D possibly matching TRBD1 (5 bases). Germline CDR1 is MGHRA and CDR2 is YSYEKL. V was clipped by 1 base and J by 2 bases, with 8 bases between them. CDR3 length: 15 amino acids. CDR3 loop: CASSQVQVNTGELFF. The CDR3 nucleotides are TGCGCCAGCAGCCAAGTACAGGTCAACACCGGGGAGCTGTTTTTT.

The rearrangement links TRBV19 to TRBJ1-2; D perhaps matches TRBD1 (6 bases). V lost 7 bases, J lost 4 bases, and 13 bases lay in between. Per the germline V gene, CDR1 is LNHDA and CDR2 is SQIVND (reference sequence). This CDR3 region has 13 residues. The CDR3 loop is CASTGAGVYGYTF. The DNA of the CDR3 is TGTGCCAGTACAGGGGCGGGGGTCTATGGCTACACCTTC.

The rearrangement links TRBV15 to TRBJ1-2, with TRBD1 matching 10 bases. The germline CDR1 and CDR2 sequences are LNHNV and YYDKDF (reference sequence). After removal of 8 bases from V and 0 bases from J, the junction contained 6 bases not matched to a gene. The CDR3 runs 15 residues. The CDR3 bases are TGTGCCACCTCCGGGACAGGGGTTCCTAACTATGGCTACACCTTC. Translation: CATSGTGVPNYGYTF.

Ten or more counts support this clone. The chain is built from TRBV7-9 and TRBJ2-4; D is possibly TRBD2 (6 bases). The germline V gene has CDR1 SEHNR and CDR2 FQNEAQ (reference sequence). V was shortened by 1 base and J by 2 bases, with 15 bases between the two germline ends. The CDR3 covers 17 residues. CDR3 sequence reads: CASSLDRWGETKNIQYF. The CDR3 DNA reads TGTGCCAGCAGCTTAGATCGTTGGGGGGAGACCAAAAACATTCAGTACTTC. Drawing the rest from reference TRBV7-9 and TRBJ2-4, the complete variable domain is DTGVSQNPRHKITKRGQNVTFRCDPISEHNRLYWYRQTLGQGPEFLTYFQNEAQLEKSRLLSDRFSAERPKGSFSTLEIQRTEQGDSAMYLCASSLDRWGETKNIQYFGAGTRLSVL.

The chain combines TRBV28 with TRBJ1-4, with 9 bases fitting TRBD1. Germline V lookup: CDR1 MDHEN, CDR2 SYDVKM. The CDR3 consists of 14 residues. The J segment lost 7 bases and the V segment lost 6 bases, leaving 6 bases of the junction unmatched. The CDR3 nucleotides are TGTGCCAGCAGAGGGGGACAGGGATCTGAAAAACTGTTTTTT. This gives the protein CASRGGQGSEKLFF.

The V gene is TRBV4-2, the J gene TRBJ1-1, with 11 bases fitting TRBD1. The V gene's germline CDR1 is LGHNA and CDR2 YNFKEQ. V gave up 3 bases and J gave up 2 bases; unmatched junction bases: 5. This CDR3 region has 16 residues. The CDR3 sequence is CASSQRTGGVNTEAFF. DNA for the CDR3: TGTGCCAGCAGCCAGAGGACAGGGGGCGTTAACACTGAAGCTTTCTTT.

The chain is built from TRBV7-2 and TRBJ2-5; D perhaps matches TRBD2 (5 bases). CDR3 length equals 12 residues. Germline CDR1 is SGHTA and CDR2 is FQGNSA. V lost 3 bases and J 9 bases, leaving 11 bases between the germline ends. The CDR3 DNA sequence: TGTGCCAGCAGCTTTGCGGGCCGGGCCCAGTACTTC. This codes for CASSFAGRAQYF.

The V and J genes are TRBV5-1 and TRBJ2-5; 10 bases map to TRBD2. The ends lost 0 bases at V and 5 bases at J; junction bases unmatched: 10. CDR1 is SGHRS and CDR2 is YFSETQ in the germline V gene. This CDR3 comprises 17 residues. In DNA form, the CDR3 reads TGCGCCAGCAGCTTGGGGGCTAGCGGGAGCCTCGTGGAGACCCAGTACTTC. Translated, it gives CASSLGASGSLVETQYF.

The V and J genes are TRBV28 and TRBJ2-5; the D gene is possibly TRBD1 (6 bases). Trimming pared 2 bases from V and 7 bases from J, leaving 11 bases between. Germline CDR1 is MDHEN and CDR2 is SYDVKM. The length of the CDR3 is 13 residues. The CDR3 DNA is TGTGCCAGCAGTTTAAGGGAAGGGGGGACCCAGTACTTC. Translating gives CASSLREGGTQYF.

The sample holds one count of this clone. The V gene is TRBV5-6, the J gene TRBJ2-1; 7 positions match TRBD1. The J segment lost 3 bases and the V segment lost 4 bases, leaving 16 bases of the junction unmatched. The germline CDR1 and CDR2 sequences are SGHDT and YYEEEE. This CDR3 spans 18 amino acids. The CDR3 sequence is CASSDIASGAGGYNEQFF. The DNA of the CDR3 is TGTGCCAGCAGCGACATAGCCTCCGGGGCAGGGGGCTACAATGAGCAGTTCTTC. Full variable domain (outside the CDR3, taken from reference TRBV5-6 and TRBJ2-1): DAGVTQSPTHLIKTRGQQVTLRCSPKSGHDTVSWYQQALGQGPQFIFQYYEEEERQRGNFPDRFSGHQFPNYSSELNVNALLLGDSALYLCASSDIASGAGGYNEQFFGPGTRLTVL.

The chain is built from TRBV10-1 and TRBJ2-1; 14 nucleotides match TRBD2. Germline loops: CDR1 WNHNN, CDR2 SYGVQD (reference sequence). The CDR3 is 16 residues long. With 4 bases clipped from V and 6 bases from J, the junction kept 5 bases outside the gene matches. CDR3 loop: CASSVPGTSGSNEQFF. In nucleotides, the CDR3 is TGCGCCAGCAGTGTCCCTGGGACTAGCGGGAGCAATGAGCAGTTCTTC.

The gene calls are TRBV19 and TRBJ2-7; D not certain. The germline CDR1 and CDR2 sequences are LNHDA and SQIVND (reference sequence). This CDR3 is 15 amino acids long. The germline V and J ends were trimmed by 0 bases and 2 bases, with 11 bases remaining between them. The CDR3 DNA follows: TGTGCCAGTAGTATAGAGAGTAGCAGCCCCTACGAGCAGTACTTC. Its translation is CASSIESSSPYEQYF.